The rows below give T cell receptor beta chains drawn from one sample of a study of persistence of HIV-infected CD4 T cells. No antigens are known for them. Libraries were prepared by immunoSEQ multiplex PCR; TCRdb keeps only in-frame clonotypes and omits some of them. In the table there are 50,000 or so clones, around 80% of which are singletons. The source was CD4+ T cells sorted from PBMCs after approximately 20-hour stimulation, collected from a patient who received antiretroviral therapy. Source of these receptors: an adult man with HIV who was CMV-seropositive. The CDR3 runs from the conserved cysteine through the conserved F or W. A D gene is named only where the DNA matches it firmly. Clone size appears in some rows only: once, few, many, or a class for an expanded clone.

.,TRBV7-6,TRBJ1-1,.,TGTGCCAGCAGCTTACCATCGACCGGGGTTTCGAACACTGAAGCTTTCTTT,CASSLPSTGVSNTEAFF
.,TRBV25-1,TRBJ1-3,.,TGTGCCAGCACCAGCGATACAGGAGGCGGAAACACCATATATTTT,CASTSDTGGGNTIYF
.,TRBV6-2/TRBV6-3,TRBJ2-5,.,TGTGCCAGCAGTTATGAGACCCAGTACTTC,CASSYETQYF
.,TRBV30,TRBJ1-5,.,.,CAWSVSSGQPQHF
TRBD2,TRBV19,TRBJ2-7,.,TGTGCCAGTAGCGTCGAGCGGGGGACCTACGAGCAGTACTTC,CASSVERGTYEQYF
TRBD1,TRBV30,TRBJ1-3,.,TGTGCCTGGGGGACAGTCACCATATATTTT,CAWGTVTIYF
TRBD1,TRBV4-3,TRBJ1-4,.,TGCGCCAGCAGCCAAGATTTTACAGGGGACGGTCTATATGAAAAACTGTTTTTT,CASSQDFTGDGLYEKLFF
TRBD1,TRBV7-9,TRBJ1-1,.,TGTGCCAGCAGCTCCCCGATCAGGGGGTTCACTGAAGCTTTCTTT,CASSSPIRGFTEAFF
TRBD2,TRBV28,TRBJ2-1,.,TGTGCCAGCAGAGGCGGGACTAGCGGGAGTTGGGAGCAGTTCTTC,CASRGGTSGSWEQFF
.,TRBV24-1,TRBJ1-5,.,TGTGCCACCAGTGATGGGGGACGAAATCAGCCCCAGCATTTT,CATSDGGRNQPQHF
.,TRBV12-3/TRBV12-4,TRBJ1-1,.,TGTGCCAGCAGCTCGGGGCTCCCTGAAGCTTTCTTT,CASSSGLPEAFF
TRBD1,TRBV24-1,TRBJ2-2,.,TGTGCCACCAGTGCCGGGGACAGTGGGACCGGGGAGCTGTTTTTT,CATSAGDSGTGELFF
TRBD2,TRBV27,TRBJ2-1,.,TGTGCCAGCAGTCACACTAGCGGGGGGGCAAATGAGCAGTTCTTC,CASSHTSGGANEQFF
TRBD2,TRBV5-4,TRBJ2-1,.,TGTGCCAGCAGCTTGGGATTACTAGCGGGCGGCCACAATGAGCAGTTCTTC,CASSLGLLAGGHNEQFF
.,TRBV4-2,TRBJ1-3,.,TGTGCCAGCAGCCAAGATCGACACTCTGGAAACACCATATATTTT,CASSQDRHSGNTIYF
TRBD1,TRBV6-1,TRBJ1-3,.,TGTGCCAGCAGTGAGCCCGGACAGGTGGGGGACACCATATATTTT,CASSEPGQVGDTIYF
.,TRBV4-1,TRBJ2-3,.,TGCGCCAGCAGCTCCTCGCCGGGACCCCTTAGCACAGATACGCAGTATTTT,CASSSSPGPLSTDTQYF
.,TRBV5-1,TRBJ1-3,.,TGCGCCAGCAGCCCCGGGACGGGCTCTGGAAACACCATATATTTT,CASSPGTGSGNTIYF
TRBD1,TRBV15,TRBJ2-7,.,TGTGCCACCAGCAGAGATCAGGGACAGGGCCTGTACTTC,CATSRDQGQGLYF
TRBD1,TRBV12-3/TRBV12-4,TRBJ1-2,.,TGTGCCAGCAGGCCCGGGACAGTCTATGGCTACACCTTC,CASRPGTVYGYTF
TRBD1,TRBV9,TRBJ2-3,.,TGTGCCAGCAGCGCCCAAACAGGGGCAGATACGCAGTATTTT,CASSAQTGADTQYF
.,TRBV5-6,TRBJ1-2,.,TGTGCCAGCAGCCTGGGCGGCGGGAGGCTCGGCTATGGCTACACCTTC,CASSLGGGRLGYGYTF
.,TRBV9,TRBJ1-1,medium-sized,TGTGCCAGCAGCGCAGGGACTGAAGCTTTCTTT,CASSAGTEAFF
.,TRBV29-1,TRBJ1-2,.,TGCAGCGTTTCCCAGACAGACAACTATGGCTACACCTTC,CSVSQTDNYGYTF
.,TRBV7-9,TRBJ1-2,.,TGTGCCAGCAGCTTAGTCGGGCAGGGCTATGGCTACACCTTC,CASSLVGQGYGYTF
TRBD1,TRBV30,TRBJ1-5,.,TGTGCCTGGAGTCCCCGGGACAGGGGGCAAGGGCAGCCCCAGCATTTT,CAWSPRDRGQGQPQHF
TRBD1,TRBV27,TRBJ1-2,.,TGTGCCAGCAGTTTTTCAGGGGGATATGGCTACACCTTC,CASSFSGGYGYTF
TRBD2,TRBV7-9,TRBJ2-7,.,TGTGCCAGCAGCTTATCGACTGGACTAGCGGGAGTGCGGGAGCAGTACTTC,CASSLSTGLAGVREQYF
.,TRBV11-2,TRBJ1-5,.,TGTGCCAGCAGCTTAGGTGGGGGGACTAATCAGCCCCAGCATTTT,CASSLGGGTNQPQHF
.,TRBV6-1,TRBJ2-5,.,TGTGCCAGCAGTGAGCAGGACGATACCCAGTACTTC,CASSEQDDTQYF
TRBD1,TRBV19,TRBJ1-3,.,TGTGCCACCCAACCCGGACAGGGGGTTGGAAACACCATATATTTT,CATQPGQGVGNTIYF
.,TRBV9,TRBJ1-2,.,TGTGCCAGCAGCGTAGGGGCCGGGGGCCGGAACTATGGCTACACCTTC,CASSVGAGGRNYGYTF
.,TRBV6-5,TRBJ1-1,.,TGTGCCAGCAGTTCCTCCCTTGAAGCTTTCTTT,CASSSSLEAFF
TRBD1,TRBV4-2,TRBJ1-2,.,TGTGCCAGCAGCCAAAAACCCGGGACAGACTATGGCTACACCTTC,CASSQKPGTDYGYTF
.,TRBV6-5,TRBJ2-1,.,TGTGCCAGCAGTTACGTGGGTATCAGGTCCTACAATGAGCAGTTCTTC,CASSYVGIRSYNEQFF
TRBD1,TRBV7-6,TRBJ1-4,.,TGTGCCAGCAGCTCCCCAGGGGGGACTAATGAAAAACTGTTTTTT,CASSSPGGTNEKLFF
TRBD1,TRBV25-1,TRBJ1-5,.,TGTGCCAGCAGTCCTCGGGACAGCCGAAATCAGCCCCAGCATTTT,CASSPRDSRNQPQHF